This TCR beta chain originates from a study of cytomegalovirus exposure and HLA in healthy donors. The germline V gene has CDR1 SGHTA and CDR2 FQGTGA. This CDR3 spans 14 amino acids. V dropped 4 bases and J dropped 4 bases, with 10 bases sitting between them. The donors were part of the roughly 120-subject validation cohort, which stood apart from the approximately 640-subject first cohort. Produced via immunoSEQ multiplex PCR; TCRdb's table is partial and in-frame only. The sample has over 50,000 clones, 80% to 95% seen once; the top ten hold approximately 5.3%. Sequencing used PBMCs. This sequence originates from a man between 18 and 29 years old in good health and CMV-seropositive. V and J are TRBV7-3 and TRBJ2-2, with D possibly being TRBD1 (5 bases). The DNA of the CDR3 is TGTGCCAGCAGCTCCAAGACAGCCACCGGGGAGCTGTTTTTT. This gives the protein CASSSKTATGELFF.